The 10 T cell receptor beta chains presented below share a single source sample, sequenced in a study of CD8 T cells in ankylosing spondylitis. Study conclusions and caveats: A motif of several highly homologous TCR beta variants was seen as apparently characteristic of ankylosing spondylitis blood.

TCRdb itself ran the 5' RACE reads through MiXCR, one entry per CDR3 protein. The profile shows 330,000 or so distinct CDR3 sequences, roughly 8% of them singletons. These receptors' targets are unknown. The sequenced sample consisted of blood, either unsorted or a sorted T cell fraction (not recorded which). The receptors derive from a male donor with ankylosing spondylitis.

This clonotype was counted ten times or more. This sequence joins TRBV29-1 and TRBJ2-5; TRBD1 agrees at 8 bases. CDR1 is SQVTM and CDR2 is ANQGSEA in the germline V gene. This CDR3 contains 15 residues. Unmatched junction bases numbered 8, after V lost 4 bases and J lost 1 base. The chain's CDR3 is CSVARTGTFQETQYF. In nucleotides, the CDR3 is TGCAGCGTTGCACGGACAGGGACCTTCCAAGAGACCCAGTACTTC.

The chain employs TRBV19 and TRBJ2-1; unclear D gene. V was pared by 5 bases and J by 7 bases, with 15 bases between. This CDR3 is 14 amino acids long. Germline CDR1 reads LNHDA; CDR2 reads SQIVND (reference sequence). The chain's CDR3 is CASSFGLLTNEQFF. The CDR3 DNA reads as TGTGCCAGTAGTTTTGGGCTACTAACTAATGAGCAGTTCTTC.

This clonotype was seen repeatedly, ten times or more. The chain recombines TRBV5-1 with TRBJ1-1; no clear D. This CDR3 has 15 residues. V shed 0 bases and J shed 6 bases, with 15 bases lying between them. Germline V CDR1 and CDR2: SGHRS, YFSETQ. This CDR3 is CASSLAHAGSAEAFF. DNA of the CDR3: TGCGCCAGCAGCTTGGCCCACGCCGGAAGCGCTGAAGCTTTCTTT.

This clonotype was seen a few times. The rearrangement uses TRBV15 and TRBJ2-7; no definite D call. V lost 9 bases and J lost 6, with 18 bases in between. This CDR3 is 13 amino acids long. From germline, CDR1 is LNHNV and CDR2 YYDKDF (reference sequence). This CDR3 is CATAEGAPGEQYF. The DNA of the CDR3 is TGTGCCACGGCGGAAGGAGCCCCCGGCGAGCAGTACTTC.

This clonotype has at least ten counts. The chain links TRBV28 to TRBJ2-1, with TRBD1 identical over 7 bases. CDR1 and CDR2 from the germline V gene are MDHEN and SYDVKM. The CDR3 contains 13 residues. V lost 6 bases, J lost 6 bases, and 5 bases stayed unmatched. CDR3 loop: CASSSRQGNEQFF. The CDR3 region has the DNA TGTGCCAGCAGCTCCAGACAGGGCAATGAGCAGTTCTTC.

The sample holds many counts of this clonotype. CDR3 sequence reads: CASSTSFSNQPQHF. The CDR3 bases are TGTGCCAGCAGTACTTCTTTTAGCAATCAGCCCCAGCATTTT. V and J are TRBV6-2 or TRBV6-3 and TRBJ1-5; D call uncertain. The germline gives CDR1 MNHEY, CDR2 SVGEGT. This CDR3 contains 14 residues. V gave up 5 bases and J gave up 0 bases, with 8 bases separating them.

The genes are TRBV5-1 and TRBJ2-3; 9 positions agree with TRBD2. The CDR3 totals 14 residues. V lost 6 bases to trimming and J lost 2 bases; unmatched junction nucleotides: 4. Per germline, CDR1 SGHRS and CDR2 YFSETQ. CDR3 nucleotide sequence: TGCGCCAGCAAACTAGCGGGTTACACAGATACGCAGTATTTT. Its translation: CASKLAGYTDTQYF.

V is TRBV4-3 and J is TRBJ1-1; the D gene is possibly TRBD1 (6 bases). CDR1 and CDR2 (germline): LGHNA, YSLEER. CDR3 length equals 15 residues. Deletions cut 4 bases from V and 2 bases from J, with 14 bases between. The CDR3 nucleotides are TGCGCCAGCAGCCCTGTCGGACAGCTCAACACTGAAGCTTTCTTT. It specifies CASSPVGQLNTEAFF.

This clonotype was counted at least ten times. The genes are TRBV6-1 and TRBJ1-1; no clear D. V was cut by 5 bases and J by 0 bases, with 7 bases left in between. Germline CDR1 MNHNS, CDR2 SASEGT. The CDR3 is made up of 13 amino acids. CDR3 DNA sequence: TGTGCCAGCAGTCCGGACCTGAACACTGAAGCTTTCTTT. It translates to CASSPDLNTEAFF.

This clonotype came up many times. The CDR3 DNA sequence: TGTGCCAGCAAGGGACTAGCGGGTTCCTACGAGCAGTACTTC. Translated: CASKGLAGSYEQYF. This chain links TRBV2 with TRBJ2-7; 12 bases fit TRBD2. This CDR3 contains 14 residues. Germline values: CDR1 SNHLY, CDR2 FYNNEI. V shed 7 bases and J 1 base; nucleotides not matched to a gene: 2.